The 9 T cell receptor beta chains given below trace back to one sample, sequenced in a study of blood T cells in healthy people across ages. A second 7 to 11 cycle PCR used barcoded and J-beta primers. Via MiXCR, TCRdb re-called the 5' RACE reads, giving one row per CDR3 protein. Seen here are around 1.5 million distinct CDR3 sequences, around 35% observed once, and the top ten hold about 10%. Material for sequencing was blood. The receptors were sampled from a young woman in good health.

The chain's CDR3 is CSVGGAGLFTQYF. The CDR3, as DNA: TGCAGCGTTGGGGGTGCGGGACTCTTCACGCAGTATTTT. J is TRBJ2-3 and V is TRBV29-1; tentatively, D is TRBD2 (6 bases). V shed 4 bases and J shed 9 bases, with 17 bases lying between them. The CDR3 covers 13 residues. Looked up from germline, CDR1 is SQVTM and CDR2 is ANQGSEA.

The V call is TRBV3-1, the J call TRBJ1-1; D remains unclear. The germline V gene has CDR1 LGHDT and CDR2 YNNKEL (reference sequence). V was trimmed by 1 base and J by 4 bases, leaving 7 bases between them. The CDR3 length is 13 residues. CDR3 in amino acids: CASSQVDATEAFF. For the CDR3, the DNA is TGTGCCAGCAGCCAAGTCGACGCCACTGAAGCTTTCTTT.

The rearrangement uses TRBV18 and TRBJ2-1; 15 bases map to TRBD2. The CDR3 runs 18 residues. The V gene end was trimmed by 1 base and the J gene end by 8 bases; junction bases not matched to a gene: 9. Germline CDR1 KGHSH, CDR2 LQKENI. This chain's CDR3 is CASSPQPGLAGGRDEQFF. CDR3 sequence (DNA): TGTGCCAGCTCACCACAACCGGGACTAGCGGGGGGTAGGGATGAGCAGTTCTTC.

The rearrangement uses TRBV4-1 and TRBJ1-5; no clear D gene. Trimming stripped 1 base from V and 2 bases from J, with 12 bases between. CDR1 and CDR2 from the germline V gene are MGHRA and YSYEKL. The CDR3 runs to 16 residues. Here the CDR3 DNA reads TGCGCCAGCAGCCAAGTGGGCGTTGATCGCAATCAGCCCCAGCATTTT. The encoded protein is CASSQVGVDRNQPQHF.

On this clonotype: The junction departs from germline at one end; a sequencing error may be responsible. V usage is TRBV20-1 and J usage is TRBJ1-1; D is unresolved. This CDR3 region has 14 residues. CDR1 DFQATT and CDR2 SNEGSKA come from the germline V gene (reference sequence). CDR3 residues: CSARDLQWNTEVFF. In DNA, the CDR3 is TGCAGTGCTAGAGATCTGCAGTGGAACACTGAAGTTTTCTTT.

The rearrangement joins TRBV6-6 to TRBJ1-2; 9 nucleotides agree with TRBD1. Germline V lookup: CDR1 MNHNY, CDR2 SVGAGI (reference sequence). The CDR3 covers 15 residues. The V segment lost 5 bases and the J segment 8 bases; nucleotides outside the gene matches: 12. The CDR3 here is CASSRARTGVEGYTF. The CDR3 DNA sequence: TGTGCCAGCAGTAGGGCTCGGACAGGGGTCGAGGGCTACACCTTC.

The sample holds one count of this clonotype. The chain employs TRBV28 and TRBJ2-3; 12 bases line up with TRBD2. Trimming took 3 bases from V and 0 from J; bases not matched to a gene: 22. Per the germline V gene, CDR1 is MDHEN and CDR2 is SYDVKM. This CDR3 is built from 23 residues. The CDR3 region is CASSFVYASRGRTSGDSTDTQYF. The CDR3 nucleotides are TGTGCCAGCAGTTTTGTCTACGCCTCTCGAGGACGGACTAGCGGGGATAGCACAGATACGCAGTATTTT.

This clonotype showed up just a few times. The chain employs TRBV9 and TRBJ1-2, with 9 bases aligning to TRBD1. CDR3 size: 17 residues. The germline CDR1 and CDR2 sequences are SGDLS and YYNGEE. V dropped 1 base and J dropped 8; count of bases not matched to a gene: 15. The CDR3 protein is CASSVSATGGVLSGYTF. The CDR3 coding sequence is TGTGCCAGCAGCGTAAGTGCGACAGGGGGAGTATTGAGCGGCTACACCTTC.

Ten or more counts support this clonotype. This rearrangement joins TRBV5-1 to TRBJ1-2; TRBD1 might be the D (5 bases). Trimming shortened V by 5 bases and J by 4 bases, and 15 bases separated the two germline ends. From germline, CDR1 is SGHRS and CDR2 YFSETQ. The CDR3 is 14 residues long. The CDR3 nucleotides are TGCGCCAGCAGTCCCGGGACCGCCGGCTATGGCTACACCTTC. This translates into CASSPGTAGYGYTF.